These T cell receptor beta chains were read from a single sample in a study of cytomegalovirus exposure and HLA in healthy donors. Repertoires were generated with immunoSEQ multiplex PCR, while TCRdb's copy carries only in-frame clones and drops some. Of over 130,000 clones detected, roughly 77% appear once; the ten largest clones hold 1.6%. The sequenced material came from PBMCs. Receptors originate from a woman younger than 45 in good health and CMV-seronegative. The CDR3 runs from the conserved cysteine through the conserved F or W. The D gene is left open where the match is weak. Clone size is given for some rows only: seen once, a few or many times, or a class if the clone is expanded.

D,V,J,size,DNA,CDR3
TRBD2,TRBV28,TRBJ2-7,NA,TGTGCCAGCAGACTTACTAGCGGGACCTACGAGCAGTACTTC,CASRLTSGTYEQYF
TRBD1,TRBV10-3,TRBJ2-1,NA,TGTGCCATCAGGGGGGACAGGGGGCCCAATGAGCAGTTCTTC,CAIRGDRGPNEQFF
TRBD1,TRBV7-8,TRBJ1-3,NA,TGTGCCAGCAGCTGGGGACAGGGTCCGGGCACCATATATTTT,CASSWGQGPGTIYF
NA,TRBV30,TRBJ2-3,once,TGTGCCTGGAAAAGAGGGACAAGCACAGATACGCAGTATTTT,CAWKRGTSTDTQYF
TRBD2,TRBV11-2,TRBJ2-1,NA,TGTGCCAGCAGCTCCGCCCCCCGGGGACTAGTTAGTGGTGAGCAGTTCTTC,CASSSAPRGLVSGEQFF
NA,TRBV7-9,TRBJ2-3,NA,TGTGCCAGCAGCCGAGACAGCTCTAGCACAGATACGCAGTATTTT,CASSRDSSSTDTQYF
NA,TRBV7-9,TRBJ1-1,NA,TGTTCCAGCAGCAGCCCGGAGCATGGCTGGACTGAAGCTTTCTTT,CSSSSPEHGWTEAFF
NA,TRBV19,TRBJ2-1,few,TGTGCCAGTAGTCTCCACTATCGGTACAATGAGCAGTTCTTC,CASSLHYRYNEQFF
NA,TRBV30,TRBJ1-2,few,TGTGCCTGGGCTCCGGGACTCCAAGTGGGCGGCTACACCTTC,CAWAPGLQVGGYTF
TRBD1,TRBV5-1,TRBJ1-2,NA,TGCGCCAGCAGCTTGTCCACAGGGGAGGAGAACTATGGCTACACCTTC,CASSLSTGEENYGYTF
NA,TRBV11-3,TRBJ2-3,NA,TGTGCCAGCAGCCCCCCTGGGACACAGGATACGCAGTATTTT,CASSPPGTQDTQYF
NA,TRBV18,TRBJ2-1,NA,TGTGCCAGCTCACCCTACGGAGATGAGCAGTTCTTC,CASSPYGDEQFF
NA,TRBV6-6,TRBJ1-6,NA,TGTGCCAGCTTTAGGAGCTCAAATTCACCCCTCCACTTT,CASFRSSNSPLHF
NA,TRBV2,TRBJ1-6,NA,TGTGCCAGCAGTGTAAATTCACCCCTCCACTTT,CASSVNSPLHF
TRBD1,TRBV28,TRBJ2-7,NA,TGTGCCAGCAGCCAGGACAGGGGCTTCTACGAGCAGTACTTC,CASSQDRGFYEQYF
TRBD1,TRBV7-3,TRBJ2-2,few,TGTGCCAGCAGCTACGGACAGGGGAGCACCGGGGAGCTGTTTTTT,CASSYGQGSTGELFF
NA,TRBV7-9,TRBJ1-2,few,TGTGCCAGCAGGCCGCAGGGCCCGTCTGGCTACACCTTC,CASRPQGPSGYTF
TRBD1,TRBV5-1,TRBJ1-1,NA,TGCGCCAGCAGCAAGGGACAGGGTTTGGGTGAAGCTTTCTTT,CASSKGQGLGEAFF
TRBD2,TRBV28,TRBJ2-3,few,TGTGCCAGCGTCGGGACTAGCGGGGGGGGCACAGATACGCAGTATTTT,CASVGTSGGGTDTQYF
TRBD2,TRBV19,TRBJ2-3,NA,TGTGCCAGTAGTATAGGGGCGGGGGGTTTCACAGATACGCAGTATTTT,CASSIGAGGFTDTQYF
TRBD2,TRBV5-1,TRBJ2-3,NA,TGCGCCAGCAGCTTGTCGGGGGGTAGCACAGATACGCAGTATTTT,CASSLSGGSTDTQYF
TRBD1,TRBV4-1,TRBJ2-3,few,TGCGCCAGCAGCCATTTGGGACAGGGTGTGGTAGGCACAGATACGCAGTATTTT,CASSHLGQGVVGTDTQYF
TRBD2,TRBV6-5,TRBJ2-1,NA,TGTGCCAGCATCCCATCCCCAGGACTAGCTAATGAGCAGTTCTTC,CASIPSPGLANEQFF
TRBD1,TRBV4-2,TRBJ2-1,few,TGTGCCAGCAGCCTCAGACAGGGGGATCAGTTCTTC,CASSLRQGDQFF
TRBD2,TRBV6-4,TRBJ2-1,NA,TGTGCCAGCAGTAAGAGACTAGCGGGGGCTTCAGATTACAATGAGCAGTTCTTC,CASSKRLAGASDYNEQFF
NA,TRBV7-9,TRBJ1-2,few,TGTGCCAGCAGCTTAGGTCTCGATGGCTACACCTTC,CASSLGLDGYTF
TRBD2,TRBV5-5,TRBJ2-5,few,TGTGCCAGCAGCCCGGGACTAGCGGGGGGTGGGGGAGAGACCCAGTACTTC,CASSPGLAGGGGETQYF
TRBD2,TRBV5-1,TRBJ2-3,NA,TGCGCCAGCAGACTAGCGGGGGGTCACGATACGCAGTATTTT,CASRLAGGHDTQYF
NA,TRBV15,TRBJ1-3,few,TGTGCCACCAGCAGAGATAAGGGGTACGGAAACACCATATATTTT,CATSRDKGYGNTIYF
NA,TRBV7-9,TRBJ2-7,NA,TGTGCCAGCAGCTTCTTCGACACTAGCTCCTACGAGCAGTACTTC,CASSFFDTSSYEQYF
TRBD2,TRBV7-6,TRBJ2-1,NA,TGTGCCAGCAGCCGTAGCGGGAGTAATTATGAGCAGTTCTTC,CASSRSGSNYEQFF
NA,TRBV5-1,TRBJ1-2,NA,TGCGCCAGCAGCTTGGAGCAGGGATTCTCCTATGGCTACACCTTC,CASSLEQGFSYGYTF
TRBD2,TRBV28,TRBJ2-5,NA,TGTGCCAGCAGACCCACTAGCGGGGGCCAAGAGACCCAGTACTTC,CASRPTSGGQETQYF
NA,TRBV4-2,TRBJ1-2,NA,TGTGCCAGCACGAGTAAGATCCTGGGAGAGTATGGCTACACCTTC,CASTSKILGEYGYTF
NA,TRBV7-9,TRBJ2-1,NA,TGTGCCAGCAGCTCAACGGACAATTACGCCTACAATGAGCAGTTCTTC,CASSSTDNYAYNEQFF
TRBD1,TRBV29-1,TRBJ1-1,few,TGCAGCGCTAAGGGACAGAAGAACACTGAAGCTTTCTTT,CSAKGQKNTEAFF
TRBD1,TRBV7-9,TRBJ1-1,few,TGTGCCAGCAGCTTAGCGTCGCAGGGGGCATATGTCACTGAAGCTTTCTTT,CASSLASQGAYVTEAFF
TRBD1,TRBV9,TRBJ2-7,NA,TGTGCCAGCATACAGACAGGGGTGCCACCATCTCCCTACGAGCAGTACTTC,CASIQTGVPPSPYEQYF
NA,TRBV27,TRBJ1-2,NA,TGTGCCAGCAGCCGCGGTCCAGGGTCAGAAAACTATGGCTACACCTTC,CASSRGPGSENYGYTF
NA,TRBV28,TRBJ2-1,NA,TGTGCCAGCTCAGGGGAGAGGATCTACAATGAGCAGTTCTTC,CASSGERIYNEQFF
NA,TRBV7-8,TRBJ1-5,few,TGTGCCAGCAGCCCCCTCGGGACAACTAGCAATCAGCCCCAGCATTTT,CASSPLGTTSNQPQHF
TRBD1,TRBV2,TRBJ1-2,NA,TGTGCCAGCAGGTGGGACAGCAACTATGGCTACACCTTC,CASRWDSNYGYTF
TRBD1,TRBV18,TRBJ1-4,NA,TGTGCCAGCTCCCACTCCGGGACAGCAACTAATGAAAAACTGTTTTTT,CASSHSGTATNEKLFF